This section outlines one T cell receptor beta chain sequence together with its context. Its antigen is unidentified. The sample originates from a study of siplizumab effects on memory and regulatory T cells. Whole-study results and caveats: Naive T cells appeared more varied than memory cells and looked like key alloresponse contributors. Siplizumab caused a significant drop in alloreactive sequences traceable to unstimulated CD4+ memory cells. Suppressive function of proliferating Tregs from siplizumab cultures was not confirmed. Treg-derived clones made up an average of roughly 70% of mappable alloreactive CD4+ clones with siplizumab and approximately 30% in controls.

This table comes from immunoSEQ multiplex PCR, and its TCRdb copy is limited to in-frame clones, with some not included. This sample yields under 140,000 clones, of which more than 90% are seen a single time; 1.3% belongs to the top ten. This receptor was identified in a human donor in good health. Sample: CD4+ T cells sorted from blood.

The CDR3 sequence: CASSLFPTGELFF. As DNA, the CDR3 is TGTGCCAGCAGCTTATTTCCTACCGGGGAGCTGTTTTTT. The V call is TRBV11-2, the J call TRBJ2-2; no clear D. The V and J ends lost 2 bases and 5 bases respectively, with 6 bases between them. CDR3 length: 13 amino acids. CDR1 SGHAT and CDR2 FQNNGV come from the germline V gene.